This T cell receptor beta chain was identified during a study of blood T cell repertoires in COVID-19. The CDR3 spans 20 residues. The ends lost 4 bases at V and 2 bases at J; junction bases unmatched: 13. Germline V lookup: CDR1 SGDLS, CDR2 YYNGEE. Assay: immunoSEQ multiplex PCR; the TCRdb copy retains only in-frame clones and omits some. The sample lists approximately 240,000 clones, about 89% occurring once. Categorization into cohorts depended on clinical history that participants reported. The chain is built from TRBV9 and TRBJ2-1, with 15 nucleotides matching TRBD2. The origin of this receptor is a woman under 30 who had recovered from COVID-19. Sequenced input: PBMCs or T cells enriched from blood (not recorded which). The CDR3 region is CASSHPLGLAGGRTYNEQFF. In nucleotides, the CDR3 is TGTGCCAGCAGCCATCCACTCGGACTAGCGGGAGGGCGGACCTACAATGAGCAGTTCTTC.